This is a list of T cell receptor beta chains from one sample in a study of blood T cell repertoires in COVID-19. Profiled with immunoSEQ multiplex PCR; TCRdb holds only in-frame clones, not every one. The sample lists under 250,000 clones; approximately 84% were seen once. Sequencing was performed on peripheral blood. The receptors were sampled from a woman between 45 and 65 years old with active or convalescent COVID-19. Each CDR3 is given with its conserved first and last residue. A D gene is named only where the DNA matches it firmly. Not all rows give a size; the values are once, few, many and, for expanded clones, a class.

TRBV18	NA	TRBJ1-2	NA	CASSARAANYGYTF	TGTGCCAGCTCAGCCAGGGCGGCTAACTATGGCTACACCTTC
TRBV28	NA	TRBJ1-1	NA	CASRLTGTKNTEAFF	TGTGCCAGCAGACTTACCGGGACAAAGAACACTGAAGCTTTCTTT
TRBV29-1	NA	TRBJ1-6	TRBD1	CSVGTGKNSPLHF	TGCAGCGTCGGGACAGGGAAGAATTCACCCCTCCACTTT
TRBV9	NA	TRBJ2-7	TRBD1	CASSVGGGWGSYEQYF	TGTGCCAGCAGCGTAGGAGGGGGCTGGGGGTCCTACGAGCAGTACTTC
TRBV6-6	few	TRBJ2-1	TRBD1	CASSSRTGVVYNEQFF	TGTGCCAGCAGTTCCCGGACAGGGGTGGTCTACAATGAGCAGTTCTTC
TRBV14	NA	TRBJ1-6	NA	CASSQESGRFFPYNSPLHF	TGTGCCAGCAGCCAAGAAAGCGGCAGGTTCTTTCCCTATAATTCACCCCTCCACTTT
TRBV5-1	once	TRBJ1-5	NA	CASSPGGGNQPQHF	TGCGCCAGCAGCCCTGGTGGCGGAAATCAGCCCCAGCATTTT
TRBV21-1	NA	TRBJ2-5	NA	CASSISLSRVVKETQYF	TGTGCCAGCAGCATTTCCCTCTCCAGGGTTGTAAAAGAGACCCAGTACTTC
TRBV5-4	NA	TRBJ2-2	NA	CASSRKRSGAHTGELFF	TGTGCCAGCAGCCGTAAAAGATCAGGGGCCCACACCGGGGAGCTGTTTTTT
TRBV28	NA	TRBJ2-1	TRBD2	CASLGLAGHISYNEQFF	TGTGCCAGCCTGGGACTAGCGGGCCATATCTCCTACAATGAGCAGTTCTTC
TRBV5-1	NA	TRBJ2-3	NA	CASSWQGGGTDTQYF	TGCGCCAGCAGCTGGCAGGGTGGGGGCACAGATACGCAGTATTTT
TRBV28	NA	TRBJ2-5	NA	CASSLNQGGQETQYF	TGTGCCAGCAGTTTAAACCAGGGGGGACAAGAGACCCAGTACTTC
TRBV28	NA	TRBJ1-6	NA	CASSLSSSYNSPLHF	TGTGCCAGCAGTTTAAGTAGCTCCTATAATTCACCCCTCCACTTT